A single sample gave rise to the 11 T cell receptor beta chains below, sequenced in a study of blood T cell repertoires in COVID-19. This table comes from immunoSEQ multiplex PCR, and its TCRdb copy is limited to in-frame clones, with some not included. The table includes over 45,000 clones, 80% detected once. The sequencing input was peripheral blood. The receptors were gathered from a man between 60 and 70 years old with acute or convalescent COVID-19.

In regard to this clone: Because the CDR3's place on the DNA is in doubt, the DNA is left out and the CDR3 is given as listed by TCRdb. The chain recombines TRBV11-2 with TRBJ1-1; the D segment call TRBD1 is taken from the table without a DNA check. Looked up from germline, CDR1 is SGHAT and CDR2 is FQNNGV. Including both end residues, the CDR3 is 15 amino acids long. This CDR3 is CASSRVGQGAWETFF.

The V and J genes are TRBV11-2 and TRBJ2-1; perhaps TRBD1 as D (6 bases). The CDR3 spans 15 residues. V lost 5 bases and J lost 2, with 13 bases in between. Germline V gene sequence: CDR1 SGHAT, CDR2 FQNNGV. The CDR3 here is CASSTVWGPYNEQFF. As DNA, the CDR3 is TGTGCCAGCAGCACTGTATGGGGGCCCTACAATGAGCAGTTCTTC.

The chain carries TRBV28 and TRBJ1-2; the match to TRBD1 covers 7 bases. CDR1 is MDHEN, CDR2 SYDVKM, per germline. This CDR3 contains 16 residues. V was clipped by 4 bases and J by 4 bases; unmatched bases: 12. Here the CDR3 reads CASSSLPTGAIYGYTF. The CDR3, as DNA: TGTGCCAGCAGTTCCCTACCCACAGGGGCAATCTATGGCTACACCTTC.

This sequence joins TRBV29-1 and TRBJ2-1; D possibly corresponds to TRBD2 (5 bases). The CDR3 extends over 16 amino acids. Trimming removed 4 bases from V and 3 bases from J, with 19 bases in between. Germline loops: CDR1 SQVTM, CDR2 ANQGSEA. The CDR3 is CSVVRFEADYYNEQFF. The CDR3 DNA reads TGCAGCGTTGTTCGGTTCGAAGCGGATTACTACAATGAGCAGTTCTTC.

This rearrangement joins TRBV12-3 or TRBV12-4 to TRBJ1-2; TRBD1 might be the D (5 bases). The CDR3 extends over 13 amino acids. V was shortened by 6 bases and J by 8 bases, with 16 bases between the two germline ends. The CDR3 is CASSSQAQRGYTF. The CDR3 nucleotides read TGTGCCAGCAGCTCACAGGCCCAGAGGGGCTACACCTTC.

V usage is TRBV12-3 or TRBV12-4 and J usage is TRBJ1-2; D gene unclear. V was clipped by 3 bases and J by 5 bases, with 4 bases between them. This CDR3 region has 11 residues. CDR3 in amino acids: CASSFGYGYTF. In nucleotides, the CDR3 is TGTGCCAGCAGTTTCGGGTATGGCTACACCTTC.

This clone has just a few counts. J is TRBJ2-3 and V is TRBV10-1; perhaps TRBD2 as D (6 bases). V lost 3 bases and J lost 6, with 13 bases in between. CDR1 is WNHNN, CDR2 SYGVQD, per germline (reference sequence). The CDR3 has 14 amino acids. This chain's CDR3 is CASSDRRGRDTQYF. The CDR3 coding sequence is TGCGCCAGCAGTGATCGGAGGGGCCGCGATACGCAGTATTTT.

The V call is TRBV13, the J call TRBJ2-7, with TRBD1 as a possible D gene (6 bases). This CDR3 region has 14 residues. Trimming left V 2 bases short and J 6 bases short, with 14 bases between. Germline values: CDR1 PRHDT, CDR2 FYEKMQ (reference sequence). The DNA for the CDR3 is TGTGCCAGCAGCTTAAGTCCAGGGGCATTCGAGCAGTACTTC. Residues: CASSLSPGAFEQYF.

The V and J genes are TRBV2 and TRBJ2-2; 8 bases are a match to TRBD1. The CDR3 sequence is 17 residues long. V gave up 6 bases and J gave up 4 bases; unmatched junction bases: 13. The germline gives CDR1 SNHLY, CDR2 FYNNEI. Here the CDR3 reads CASRADRVIRGTGELFF. DNA for the CDR3: TGTGCCAGCAGAGCGGACAGGGTCATACGGGGCACCGGGGAGCTGTTTTTT.

This clone showed up just a few times. This chain links TRBV6-1 with TRBJ2-2; D remains unclear. Trimming stripped 7 bases from V and 1 base from J, with 4 bases between. From germline, CDR1 is MNHNS and CDR2 SASEGT. The CDR3 totals 12 residues. The CDR3 nucleotides are TGTGCCAGCACCATGAACACCGGGGAGCTGTTTTTT. This encodes CASTMNTGELFF.

J is TRBJ1-2 and V is TRBV7-9; D gene ambiguous. This CDR3 is 14 amino acids long. Trimming left V 2 bases short and J 0 bases short, with 7 bases between. Per the germline V gene, CDR1 is SEHNR and CDR2 is FQNEAQ (reference sequence). The DNA for the CDR3 is TGTGCCAGCAGCTTATTCGGAGCTAACTATGGCTACACCTTC. This sequence encodes CASSLFGANYGYTF.